This T cell receptor beta chain was captured in a study of blood T cell repertoires in COVID-19. Study-level information: Samples of COVID-19 (acute and convalescent) were obtained from the United States, Italy and Spain. The analysed material was cDNA or gDNA that came from T cells, B-cell-depleted T cells, or PBMCs.

This table comes from immunoSEQ multiplex PCR, and its TCRdb copy is limited to in-frame clones, with some not included. The sample contains roughly 430,000 clones, roughly 88% of which appear only once. Germline CDR1 reads DFQATT; CDR2 reads SNEGSKA (reference sequence). The CDR3 is 17 residues long. V lost 3 bases to trimming and J lost 2 bases; unmatched junction nucleotides: 11. Sequencing input: PBMCs or T cells enriched from blood (not recorded which). The TCR sequence derives from a woman aged 40 to 50 with acute COVID-19. This rearrangement joins TRBV20-1 to TRBJ2-1; TRBD2 agrees at 9 bases. CDR3 protein: CSASLLAGTDPYNEQFF. In nucleotides, the CDR3 is TGCAGTGCTAGTTTGCTAGCGGGAACCGATCCCTACAATGAGCAGTTCTTC.